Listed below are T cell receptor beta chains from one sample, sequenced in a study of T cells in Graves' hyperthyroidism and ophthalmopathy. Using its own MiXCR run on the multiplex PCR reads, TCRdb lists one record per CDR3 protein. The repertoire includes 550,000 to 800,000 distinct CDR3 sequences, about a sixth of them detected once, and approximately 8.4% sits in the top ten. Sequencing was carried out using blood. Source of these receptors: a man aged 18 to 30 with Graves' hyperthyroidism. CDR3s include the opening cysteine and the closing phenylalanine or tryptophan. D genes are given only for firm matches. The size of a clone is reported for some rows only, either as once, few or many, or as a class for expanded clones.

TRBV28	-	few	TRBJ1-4	CASRAGADEKLFF	TGTGCCAGCAGGGCAGGGGCGGATGAAAAACTGTTTTTT
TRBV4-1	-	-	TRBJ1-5	CASSQDRSSGDDQPQHF	TGCGCCAGCAGCCAAGATCGATCGTCAGGGGATGATCAGCCCCAGCATTTT
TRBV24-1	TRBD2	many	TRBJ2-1	CATSEPLGGRTNEQFF	TGTGCCACCAGTGAGCCCCTGGGCGGGAGGACCAATGAGCAGTTCTTC
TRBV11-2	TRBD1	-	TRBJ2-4	CASKPGGAENIQYF	TGTGCCAGCAAACCAGGGGGCGCCGAAAACATTCAGTACTTC
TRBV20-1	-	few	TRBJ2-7	CSAIGPGGSYEQYF	TGCAGTGCTATCGGTCCCGGGGGCTCCTACGAGCAGTACTTC
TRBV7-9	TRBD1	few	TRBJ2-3	CASSSDRGEDTQYF	TGTGCCAGCAGCTCCGACAGGGGGGAAGATACGCAGTATTTT
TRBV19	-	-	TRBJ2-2	CASSMELSGELFF	TGTGCCAGTAGTATGGAATTATCCGGGGAGCTGTTTTTT
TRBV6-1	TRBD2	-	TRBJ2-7	CASRPTSGRPYEQYF	TGTGCCAGCAGACCGACTAGCGGGCGGCCCTACGAGCAGTACTTC
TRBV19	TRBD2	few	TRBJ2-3	CASSILAGGPGVDTQYF	TGTGCCAGTAGTATACTAGCGGGAGGGCCTGGCGTAGATACGCAGTATTTT
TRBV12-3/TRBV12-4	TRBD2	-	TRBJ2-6	CASSSPGRDSGANVLTF	TGTGCCAGCAGTTCGCCCGGGAGGGACTCTGGGGCCAACGTCCTGACTTTC
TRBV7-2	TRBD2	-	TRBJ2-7	CASSSPGLGNEQYF	TGTGCCAGCAGCTCCCCGGGACTAGGAAACGAGCAGTACTTC
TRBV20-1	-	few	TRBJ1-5	CSAPHGSNQPQHF	TGCAGTGCACCTCACGGTAGCAATCAGCCCCAGCATTTT
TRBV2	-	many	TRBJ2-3	CASSLASNTGDTDTQYF	TGTGCCAGCTCTTTGGCGAGTAACACCGGGGACACAGATACGCAGTATTTT
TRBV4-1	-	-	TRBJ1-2	CASSPYLWLPQGYGYTF	TGCGCCAGCAGCCCCTATCTTTGGTTACCTCAGGGGTATGGCTACACCTTC